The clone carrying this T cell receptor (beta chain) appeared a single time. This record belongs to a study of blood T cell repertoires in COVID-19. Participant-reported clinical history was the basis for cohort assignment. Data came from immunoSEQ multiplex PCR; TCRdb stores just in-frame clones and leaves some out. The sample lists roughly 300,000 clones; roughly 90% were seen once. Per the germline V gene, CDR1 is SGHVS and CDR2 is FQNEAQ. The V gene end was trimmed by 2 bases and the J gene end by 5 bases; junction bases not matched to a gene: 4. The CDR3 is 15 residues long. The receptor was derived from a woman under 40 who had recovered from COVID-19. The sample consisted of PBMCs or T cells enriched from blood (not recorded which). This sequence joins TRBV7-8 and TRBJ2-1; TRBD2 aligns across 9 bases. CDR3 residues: CASSLYSGRDNEQFF. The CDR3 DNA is TGTGCCAGCAGCTTATATAGCGGGAGAGACAATGAGCAGTTCTTC.